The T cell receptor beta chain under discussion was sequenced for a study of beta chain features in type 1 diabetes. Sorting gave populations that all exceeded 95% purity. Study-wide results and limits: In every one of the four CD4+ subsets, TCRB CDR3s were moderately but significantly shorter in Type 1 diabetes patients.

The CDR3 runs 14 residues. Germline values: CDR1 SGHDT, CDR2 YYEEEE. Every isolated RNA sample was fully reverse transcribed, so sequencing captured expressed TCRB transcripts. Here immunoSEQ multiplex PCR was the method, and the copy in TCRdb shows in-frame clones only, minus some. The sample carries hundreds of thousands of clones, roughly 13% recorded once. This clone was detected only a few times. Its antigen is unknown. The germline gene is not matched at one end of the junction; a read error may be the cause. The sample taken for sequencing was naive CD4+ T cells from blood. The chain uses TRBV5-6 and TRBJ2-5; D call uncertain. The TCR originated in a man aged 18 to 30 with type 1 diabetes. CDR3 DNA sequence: TGTGCCAGCACCTTGGACGGGTACCAAGAGACCCAGTACTTC. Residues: CASTLDGYQETQYF. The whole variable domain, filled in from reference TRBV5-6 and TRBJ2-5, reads DAGVTQSPTHLIKTRGQQVTLRCSPKSGHDTVSWYQQALGQGPQFIFQYYEEEERQRGNFPDRFSGHQFPNYSSELNVNALLLGDSALYLCASTLDGYQETQYFGPGTRLLVL.